Each of the 25 T cell receptor beta chains below was sequenced from the same sample in a study of blood T cell repertoires in COVID-19 (dated by TCRdb to about 2020). Receptor libraries were prepared by the immunoSEQ multiplex PCR assay. TCRdb retrieved this table from immuneACCESS and kept in-frame rearrangements only. Not all clones are present; in checked studies, unresolved V genes account for under half, and no reason is known for the remainder. This sample comprises tens of thousands of clones, 90% of them detected only once. The biggest ten clones account for 1.5% of the sample. The sequenced sample was peripheral blood. The receptors originated from a man between 50 and 59 years old with acute or convalescent COVID-19.

The chain carries TRBV4-1 and TRBJ1-2; D ambiguous. Germline CDR1 and CDR2: MGHRA and YSYEKL. V lost 3 bases, J lost 2 bases, and 19 bases lay in between. The length of the CDR3 is 17 residues. The DNA of the CDR3 is TGCGCCAGCAGCCAGCTAGAAGGTTCCAGAGCCAACTATGGCTACACCTTC. As protein: CASSQLEGSRANYGYTF.

This clone was seen a handful of times. This chain connects TRBV18 to TRBJ2-5, with 10 bases aligning to TRBD1. Germline assignment: CDR1 KGHSH and CDR2 LQKENI. CDR3 length equals 14 residues. The ends lost 0 bases at V and 5 bases at J; junction bases unmatched: 0. CDR3 in amino acids: CASSPPGQGETQYF. CDR3 sequence (DNA): TGTGCCAGCTCACCACCGGGACAGGGGGAGACCCAGTACTTC.

The rearrangement joins TRBV3-1 (or the pseudogene TRBV3-2) to TRBJ2-5, with 13 bases that match TRBD2. Germline V gene sequence: CDR1 LGHDT, CDR2 YNNKEL (reference sequence). J gave up 3 bases and V 4 bases, and 5 bases lay outside the gene matches. This CDR3 has 16 amino acids. The CDR3 region has the DNA TGTGCCAGCAGCCCCCGACTAGCGGGGGGAAAAGAGACCCAGTACTTC. This encodes CASSPRLAGGKETQYF.

The rearrangement links TRBV27 to TRBJ1-2, with D possibly being TRBD1 (6 bases). Germline V gene lookup returns CDR1 MNHEY and CDR2 SMNVEV (reference sequence). This CDR3 has 14 amino acids. Trimming pared 6 bases from V and 4 bases from J, leaving 15 bases between. As DNA, the CDR3 is TGTGCCAGCAGCCGAGGGGGATCCGCCTATGGCTACACCTTC. This sequence encodes CASSRGGSAYGYTF.

This chain joins TRBV7-9 and TRBJ2-3, with D maybe TRBD1 (6 bases). Trimming shortened V by 1 base and J by 6 bases, and 14 bases separated the two germline ends. CDR1 is SEHNR and CDR2 is FQNEAQ in the germline V gene (reference sequence). This CDR3 contains 15 residues. Here the CDR3 DNA reads TGTGCCAGCAGCTTAGGTGGTGGGGGCATGGATACGCAGTATTTT. Its protein is CASSLGGGGMDTQYF.

J is TRBJ1-2 and V is TRBV6-5, with 8 bases aligning to TRBD1. Per germline, CDR1 MNHEY and CDR2 SVGAGI. The CDR3 has 15 residues. The V and J ends lost 6 bases and 2 bases, in that order; junction bases with no gene match: 8. CDR3 residues: CASRETTGVNYGYTF. Written as DNA, the CDR3 is TGTGCCAGCAGGGAGACGACAGGGGTAAACTATGGCTACACCTTC.

This chain links TRBV30 with TRBJ1-6, with 8 bases matching TRBD1. Germline values: CDR1 GTSNPN, CDR2 SVGIG (reference sequence). This CDR3 region has 13 residues. V shed 2 bases, J shed 11 bases, and the junction held 5 bases outside the gene matches. DNA of the CDR3: TGTGCCTGGAGTTCGGACAGGGCTACACCCCTCCACTTT. This sequence encodes CAWSSDRATPLHF.

This sequence joins TRBV7-3 and TRBJ1-2; 8 nucleotides align to TRBD1. This CDR3 is 15 amino acids long. Losses at the gene ends were 5 bases for V and 6 bases for J; bases not matched to a gene: 11. Germline-derived CDR1 and CDR2 are SGHTA and FQGTGA. As DNA, the CDR3 is TGTGCCAGCAGCCCGGCGGGGACAGGATCTAATGGCTACACCTTC. It encodes CASSPAGTGSNGYTF.

CDR3 sequence (DNA): TGTGCCAGCAGCTTCCGACAGGGGTCCAATCAGCCCCAGCATTTT. The encoded protein is CASSFRQGSNQPQHF. This sequence joins TRBV5-8 and TRBJ1-5, with 8 bases identical to TRBD1. V trimming: 2 bases; J trimming: 3 bases; junction bases outside the gene matches: 4. The length of the CDR3 is 15 residues. Per germline, CDR1 SGHTS and CDR2 YDEGEE.

This clone has only a few counts. The chain couples TRBV9 to TRBJ2-2, with 9 nucleotides matching TRBD1. Germline-derived CDR1 and CDR2 are SGDLS and YYNGEE. The CDR3 totals 15 residues. V was clipped by 3 bases and J by 6 bases; unmatched bases: 6. The CDR3 loop is CASSAGTGIPGELFF. The CDR3 bases are TGTGCCAGCAGCGCCGGGACAGGGATCCCCGGGGAGCTGTTTTTT.

The chain has TRBV9 and TRBJ2-3; D perhaps matches TRBD2 (5 bases). Trimming cost V 4 bases and J 2 bases, with 14 bases left between them. The CDR3 runs to 15 residues. Germline V gene data show CDR1 as SGDLS and CDR2 as YYNGEE. CDR3 amino acids: CASSFGQDFTDTQYF. CDR3 bases: TGTGCCAGCAGCTTCGGTCAGGACTTCACAGATACGCAGTATTTT.

The chain uses TRBV10-1 and TRBJ2-3; weak D call: TRBD1 (6 bases). The CDR3 extends over 13 amino acids. CDR1 and CDR2 from the germline V gene are WNHNN and SYGVQD (reference sequence). V dropped 6 bases and J dropped 0 bases, with 7 bases sitting between them. The CDR3 sequence: CASSDRSTDTQYF. The CDR3, as DNA: TGCGCCAGCAGCGACAGGAGCACAGATACGCAGTATTTT.

This clone occurred a few times. The gene calls are TRBV5-1 and TRBJ1-1; D uncertain. Germline CDR1 SGHRS, CDR2 YFSETQ. This CDR3 contains 13 residues. Trimming cost V 1 base and J 3 bases, with 7 bases left between them. Written as DNA, the CDR3 is TGCGCCAGCAGCTTGAAACCGGACACTGAAGCTTTCTTT. Protein product: CASSLKPDTEAFF.

The V and J genes are TRBV29-1 and TRBJ2-2, with 13 bases that match TRBD2. CDR3 size: 19 residues. Losses at the gene ends were 0 bases for V and 1 base for J; bases not matched to a gene: 8. Germline lookup yields CDR1 SQVTM and CDR2 ANQGSEA. CDR3 DNA: TGCAGCGTTGAAGATTATCAAGGGACTAGCGGGGAGAACACCGGGGAGCTGTTTTTT. Its protein is CSVEDYQGTSGENTGELFF.

The chain combines TRBV5-1 with TRBJ2-7; possible D gene TRBD1, 6 bases. CDR3 size: 15 residues. V was clipped by 4 bases and J by 3 bases, with 17 bases between them. Per the germline V gene, CDR1 is SGHRS and CDR2 is YFSETQ. CDR3 nucleotides: TGCGCCAGCAGCCAAAAACAGGGTTCAAACTACGAGCAGTACTTC. Amino acid sequence: CASSQKQGSNYEQYF. The variable domain in full, with the rest retrieved from reference TRBV5-1 and TRBJ2-7, is KAGVTQTPRYLIKTRGQQVTLSCSPISGHRSVSWYQQTPGQGLQFLFEYFSETQRNKGNFPGRFSGRQFSNSRSEMNVSTLELGDSALYLCASSQKQGSNYEQYFGPGTRLTVT.

J is TRBJ2-1 and V is TRBV6-2 or TRBV6-3, with a possible D match to TRBD1 (6 bases). Trimming removed 2 bases at V and 7 bases at J, with 12 bases between. Germline lookup yields CDR1 MNHEY and CDR2 SVGEGT. The CDR3 sequence is 14 residues long. CDR3 in amino acids: CASSYGGQINEQFF. Here the CDR3 DNA reads TGTGCCAGCAGTTACGGAGGACAGATAAATGAGCAGTTCTTC.

This clone came up a few times. The genes are TRBV6-6 and TRBJ1-1, with D possibly matching TRBD1 (5 bases). The CDR3 has 13 amino acids. V lost 6 bases and J 0 bases, leaving 8 bases between the germline ends. Germline V gene sequence: CDR1 MNHNY, CDR2 SVGAGI (reference sequence). Here the CDR3 reads CASSLTVNTEAFF. Written as DNA, the CDR3 is TGTGCCAGCAGCCTGACAGTGAACACTGAAGCTTTCTTT.

This chain connects TRBV5-1 to TRBJ2-1, with D possibly matching TRBD2 (5 bases). CDR3 size: 17 residues. Germline CDR1 reads SGHRS; CDR2 reads YFSETQ. V was cut by 4 bases and J by 0 bases, with 17 bases left in between. CDR3 region: CASSIAGLGSSYNEQFF. The DNA for the CDR3 is TGCGCCAGCAGCATAGCCGGGCTGGGGAGCTCCTACAATGAGCAGTTCTTC.

The chain has TRBV28 and TRBJ1-2; D remains ambiguous. CDR1 MDHEN and CDR2 SYDVKM come from the germline V gene. The V gene lost 2 bases and the J gene lost 7 bases, with 8 bases spanning the gap. CDR3 length equals 12 residues. The CDR3 spells CASSLRDFGYTF. Written as DNA, the CDR3 is TGTGCCAGCAGTTTAAGAGATTTTGGCTACACCTTC.

V is TRBV11-2 and J is TRBJ1-4; D is perhaps TRBD1 (6 bases). Per the germline V gene, CDR1 is SGHAT and CDR2 is FQNNGV. The CDR3 runs to 16 residues. V lost 0 bases and J lost 3, with 11 bases in between. CDR3 coding DNA: TGTGCCAGCAGCTTAGATCGGGGGGGCCCTAATGAAAAACTGTTTTTT. Protein: CASSLDRGGPNEKLFF.

The chain carries TRBV7-2 and TRBJ2-2, with 11 bases matching TRBD1. Germline CDR1 reads SGHTA; CDR2 reads FQGNSA. This CDR3 region has 16 residues. Unmatched junction bases numbered 5, after V lost 5 bases and J lost 3 bases. CDR3 DNA sequence: TGTGCCAGCAGCCCAGGGACAGGGGGTTACACCGGGGAGCTGTTTTTT. It yields the protein CASSPGTGGYTGELFF.

The chain is built from TRBV7-9 and TRBJ1-1, with 7 bases identical to TRBD1. Germline CDR1 and CDR2: SEHNR and FQNEAQ (reference sequence). This CDR3 region has 14 residues. With 5 bases clipped from V and 1 base from J, the junction kept 4 bases outside the gene matches. The CDR3: CASSETGTNTEAFF. The DNA for the CDR3 is TGTGCCAGCAGCGAGACAGGGACGAACACTGAAGCTTTCTTT.

The J gene is TRBJ1-1, the V gene TRBV28; 12 nucleotides match TRBD1. The length of the CDR3 is 15 residues. Germline CDR1 and CDR2: MDHEN and SYDVKM. The V and J ends lost 10 bases and 8 bases, in that order; junction bases with no gene match: 14. This CDR3 is CATGRAGGQGAEAFF. CDR3 sequence (DNA): TGTGCCACCGGCCGAGCAGGGGGACAGGGGGCGGAAGCTTTCTTT. The full variable domain, its missing parts supplied by reference TRBV28 and TRBJ1-1, is DVKVTQSSRYLVKRTGEKVFLECVQDMDHENMFWYRQDPGLGLRLIYFSYDVKMKEKGDIPEGYSVSREKKERFSLILESASTNQTSMYLCATGRAGGQGAEAFFGQGTRLTVV.

To note about this clone: At one boundary the junction diverges from the germline segment, which might be a read error. This chain connects TRBV15 to TRBJ1-1, with unresolved D. CDR3 length equals 12 residues. In germline, CDR1 is LNHNV, CDR2 YYDKDF (reference sequence). The CDR3 bases are TGTGCCACAACCTCGGGGAACGCTGAAGCTTTCTTT. It is translated as CATTSGNAEAFF.

The gene calls are TRBV12-3 or TRBV12-4 and TRBJ2-4; no definite D call. The CDR3 extends over 11 amino acids. V was cut by 6 bases and J by 8 bases, with 8 bases left in between. CDR3 DNA sequence: TGTGCCAGCAGCCCCCTCGACATTCAGTACTTC. Translating it yields CASSPLDIQYF.